This is a list of T cell receptor beta chains from one sample in a study of blood T cell repertoires in COVID-19. Data came from immunoSEQ multiplex PCR; TCRdb stores just in-frame clones and leaves some out. Counted here are 120,000 or so clones, roughly 91% occurring once; the ten biggest clones make up approximately 1.4%. Sequencing used peripheral blood. The receptors shown here come from a human donor in a cohort sampled during active COVID-19. Both conserved end residues are part of each CDR3. The D gene is left open where the match is weak. Clone size is given for some rows only: seen once, a few or many times, or a class if the clone is expanded.

15,.,TRBD1,TRBV7-9,TRBJ1-2,CASSLEGQGRNGYTF,TGTGCCAGCAGCTTAGAGGGACAGGGGAGGAATGGCTACACCTTC
16,.,TRBD1,TRBV11-2,TRBJ1-2,CASSSLLTGQGWGYTF,TGTGCCAGCAGCTCGCTACTCACCGGACAGGGGTGGGGCTACACCTTC
13,.,.,TRBV2,TRBJ2-3,CASSEFEGDTQYF,TGTGCCAGCAGTGAATTTGAGGGAGATACGCAGTATTTT
12,once,.,TRBV6-6,TRBJ1-1,CASRSGVTEAFF,TGTGCCAGCAGATCAGGGGTCACTGAAGCTTTCTTT
15,once,TRBD1,TRBV5-5,TRBJ2-7,CASSFVGTGEHEQYF,TGTGCCAGCAGCTTTGTTGGGACAGGGGAGCACGAGCAGTACTTC
22,.,TRBD2,TRBV7-2,TRBJ2-2,CASSLADPRQLGLAGGSRELFF,TGTGCCAGCAGCTTAGCAGACCCCCGACAGTTGGGACTAGCGGGGGGCAGCAGGGAGCTGTTTTTT
14,.,.,TRBV4-2,TRBJ1-2,CASSPPQGGYGYTF,TGTGCCAGCAGCCCGCCCCAGGGAGGCTATGGCTACACCTTC
15,.,TRBD2,TRBV27,TRBJ2-3,CASSPGGLISDTQYF,TGTGCCAGCAGCCCGGGGGGGCTTATTTCGGATACGCAGTATTTT
15,.,TRBD1,TRBV28,TRBJ1-5,CASSFGDRGNQPQHF,TGTGCCAGCAGTTTCGGGGACAGGGGCAATCAGCCCCAGCATTTT
15,once,TRBD1,TRBV5-1,TRBJ2-7,CASSLGPRGLGEQYF,TGCGCCAGCAGCTTGGGGCCCAGGGGGCTGGGCGAGCAGTACTTC
16,many,TRBD1,TRBV27,TRBJ2-1,CASHGQAALSYNEQFF,TGTGCCAGCCATGGACAGGCCGCCCTCTCCTACAATGAGCAGTTCTTC
15,.,TRBD2,TRBV7-6,TRBJ2-3,CASSLGLAVTDTQYF,TGTGCCAGCAGCTTAGGACTAGCGGTCACAGATACGCAGTATTTT
14,once,.,TRBV28,TRBJ1-6,CASSFSGVGSPLHF,TGTGCCAGCAGTTTTTCAGGGGTCGGATCACCCCTCCACTTT
15,.,.,TRBV11-2,TRBJ1-2,CASSSTRGRDYGYTF,TGTGCCAGCAGCTCCACCCGAGGGCGAGACTATGGCTACACCTTC
15,.,.,TRBV28,TRBJ2-4,CASSLIRGSQNIQYF,TGTGCCAGCAGTTTAATTAGGGGAAGCCAAAACATTCAGTACTTC
15,.,TRBD1,TRBV6-5,TRBJ2-3,CASGSQGDPTDTQYF,TGTGCCAGCGGATCACAGGGGGACCCCACAGATACGCAGTATTTT
14,.,.,TRBV5-8,TRBJ1-6,CASSLGDPNSPLHF,TGTGCCAGCAGCTTGGGAGATCCAAATTCACCCCTCCACTTT
15,.,TRBD1,TRBV2,TRBJ2-7,CASRERTGGSHEQYF,TGTGCCAGCAGAGAGAGGACAGGGGGCTCCCACGAGCAGTACTTC
11,.,.,TRBV20-1,TRBJ1-3,CSAAAGNTIYF,TGCAGTGCGGCGGCCGGAAACACCATATATTTT
13,.,.,TRBV15,TRBJ2-1,CATSTTSVNEQFF,TGTGCCACCAGCACCACTAGTGTCAATGAGCAGTTCTTC
14,.,.,TRBV27,TRBJ2-2,CASSFGGSTGELFF,TGTGCCAGCAGTTTTGGTGGGAGTACCGGGGAGCTGTTTTTT
13,.,TRBD1,TRBV11-2,TRBJ1-3,CASSFRGRNTIYF,TGTGCCAGCAGCTTCAGGGGGCGTAACACCATATATTTT
15,.,.,TRBV28,TRBJ2-5,CASTLQGYQGETQYF,TGTGCCAGCACCTTACAGGGTTACCAGGGAGAGACCCAGTACTTC
14,once,TRBD1,TRBV9,TRBJ1-2,CASSEQRQGGGYTF,TGTGCCAGCAGCGAGCAAAGACAGGGCGGTGGCTACACCTTC
15,.,.,TRBV2,TRBJ1-2,CASSGIGGAGHGYTF,TGTGCCAGCAGTGGAATTGGAGGGGCAGGTCATGGCTACACCTTC
15,once,TRBD2,TRBV5-1,TRBJ2-7,CASSSQGGATYEQYF,TGCGCCAGCAGTTCCCAGGGAGGGGCCACCTACGAGCAGTACTTC
15,.,.,TRBV7-9,TRBJ2-3,CASSLGGASTDTQYF,TGTGCCAGCAGCTTAGGCGGGGCAAGCACAGATACGCAGTATTTT
18,.,TRBD2,TRBV25-1,TRBJ2-3,CASSESTGAGVPTDTQYF,TGTGCCAGCAGTGAATCGACGGGAGCGGGAGTCCCCACAGATACGCAGTATTTT
16,.,.,TRBV5-6,TRBJ2-5,CASRPGTPLGQETQYF,TGTGCCAGCAGACCGGGGACACCTTTGGGCCAAGAGACCCAGTACTTC
17,.,.,TRBV21-1,TRBJ2-3,CASSSASGRAVPDTQYF,TGTGCCAGCAGCTCGGCTAGCGGGAGGGCCGTCCCAGATACGCAGTATTTT
14,.,TRBD1,TRBV24-1,TRBJ1-2,CATSDLGQVVGYTF,TGTGCCACCAGTGATTTGGGACAGGTGGTCGGCTACACCTTC
16,.,TRBD1,TRBV5-5,TRBJ1-5,CASSLSGQGVGQPQHF,TGTGCCAGCAGCTTGTCAGGACAGGGGGTTGGTCAGCCCCAGCATTTT
12,.,.,TRBV20-1,TRBJ1-4,CSASLQAEKLFF,TGCAGTGCTAGTTTACAGGCTGAAAAACTGTTTTTT
17,.,TRBD2,TRBV5-6,TRBJ2-1,CASSLMGGTSGSNEQFF,TGTGCCAGCAGCTTGATGGGGGGGACTAGCGGGTCCAATGAGCAGTTCTTC
13,once,.,TRBV5-4,TRBJ2-5,CASSLGVQETQYF,TGTGCCAGCAGCTTAGGGGTCCAAGAGACCCAGTACTTC